This T cell receptor beta chain was captured by sequencing in a study of CD8 T cells in Susac syndrome. Study-wide results and limits: As the study acknowledged, the number of individuals who were part of its TCR sequencing and HLA analysis was relatively small.

When the RNA was reverse transcribed, random hexamers were used with an input of about 0.5 to 1 ug. One entry per CDR3 protein, called by TCRdb with MiXCR from the immunoSEQ multiplex PCR reads. The sample includes about 180,000 distinct CDR3 sequences, under 95% of them seen just once. This clonotype has just a few counts. Its specificity is not known. This CDR3 comprises 14 residues. V shed 4 bases and J shed 1 base, with 12 bases lying between them. Looked up from germline, CDR1 is SGDLS and CDR2 is YYNGEE. The sequenced target, TCR beta, came from blood CD8+ and CD4+ T cells. The chain recombines TRBV9 with TRBJ2-7; D could derive from TRBD1 or TRBD2 (5 bases each). This clonotype was sampled from a human donor with multiple sclerosis. The sample comprised CD4+ T cells from PBMCs. CDR3 loop: CASSPPEGSYEQYF. The CDR3 DNA is TGTGCCAGCAGCCCTCCCGAGGGGTCCTACGAGCAGTACTTC.